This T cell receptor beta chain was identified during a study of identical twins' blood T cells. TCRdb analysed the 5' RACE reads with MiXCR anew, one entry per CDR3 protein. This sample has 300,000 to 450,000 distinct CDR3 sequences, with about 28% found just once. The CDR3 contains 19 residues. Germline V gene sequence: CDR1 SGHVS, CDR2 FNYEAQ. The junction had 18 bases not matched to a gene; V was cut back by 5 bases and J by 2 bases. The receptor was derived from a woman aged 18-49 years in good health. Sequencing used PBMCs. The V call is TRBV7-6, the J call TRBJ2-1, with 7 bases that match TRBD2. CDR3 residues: CASSVGLAGAPSAYNEQFF. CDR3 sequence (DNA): TGTGCCAGCAGCGTAGGACTGGCGGGAGCGCCGAGTGCCTACAATGAGCAGTTCTTC. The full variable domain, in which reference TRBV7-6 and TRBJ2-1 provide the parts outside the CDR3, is GAGVSQSPRYKVTKRGQDVALRCDPISGHVSLYWYRQALGQGPEFLTYFNYEAQQDKSGLPNDRFSAERPEGSISTLTIQRTEQRDSAMYRCASSVGLAGAPSAYNEQFFGPGTRLTVL.